This T cell receptor beta chain was sequenced during a study of T cell changes during pregnancy in multiple sclerosis. Clones were sequenced by immunoSEQ multiplex PCR, and TCRdb holds only the in-frame ones, with some missing. The sample records about 38,000 clones, 90% being singletons. Trimming stripped 10 bases from V and 7 bases from J, with 17 bases between. CDR3 size: 13 residues. CDR1 ENHRY and CDR2 SYGVKD come from the germline V gene. The input for sequencing was CD4+ T cells from peripheral blood mononuclear cells, taken in the second trimester of pregnancy. The chain employs TRBV10-3 and TRBJ2-1; weak D call: TRBD2 (6 bases). The source is a female donor with multiple sclerosis, enrolled in a pregnancy study. The CDR3 DNA is TGTGCCACCAAGTTGCGGGATGAGAATGAGCAGTTCTTC. Its protein is CATKLRDENEQFF.